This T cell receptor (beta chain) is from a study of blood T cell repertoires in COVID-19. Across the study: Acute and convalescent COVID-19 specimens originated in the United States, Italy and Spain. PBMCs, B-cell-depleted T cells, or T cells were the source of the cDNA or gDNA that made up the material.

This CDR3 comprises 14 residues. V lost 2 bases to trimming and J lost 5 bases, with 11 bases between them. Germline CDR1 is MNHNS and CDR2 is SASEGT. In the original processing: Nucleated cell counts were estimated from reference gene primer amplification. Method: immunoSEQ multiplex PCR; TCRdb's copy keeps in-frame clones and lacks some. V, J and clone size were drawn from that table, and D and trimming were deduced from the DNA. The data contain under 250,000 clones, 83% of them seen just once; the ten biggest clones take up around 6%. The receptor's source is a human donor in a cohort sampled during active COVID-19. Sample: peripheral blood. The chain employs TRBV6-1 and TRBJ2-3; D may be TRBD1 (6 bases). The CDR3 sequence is CASSEQGRGDTQYF. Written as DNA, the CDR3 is TGTGCCAGCAGTGAACAGGGCAGGGGAGATACGCAGTATTTT.